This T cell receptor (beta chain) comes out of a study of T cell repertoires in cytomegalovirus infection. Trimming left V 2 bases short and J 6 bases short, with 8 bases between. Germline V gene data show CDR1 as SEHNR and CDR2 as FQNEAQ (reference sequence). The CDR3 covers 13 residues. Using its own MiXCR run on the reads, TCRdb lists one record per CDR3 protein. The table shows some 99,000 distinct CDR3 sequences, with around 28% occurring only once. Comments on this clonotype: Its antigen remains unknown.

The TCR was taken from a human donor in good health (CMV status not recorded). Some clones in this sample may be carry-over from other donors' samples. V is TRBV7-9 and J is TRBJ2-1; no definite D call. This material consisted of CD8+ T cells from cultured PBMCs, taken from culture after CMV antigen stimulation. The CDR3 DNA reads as TGTGCCAGCAGCTTACCCGATAGCAATGAGCAGTTCTTC. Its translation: CASSLPDSNEQFF.